Following are 10 T cell receptor beta chains from one sample sequenced in a study of graft-versus-host responses after intestinal transplantation. Their target antigens are unknown. Measured with immunoSEQ multiplex PCR; TCRdb has only the in-frame clones, and not every one. The profile shows about 94,000 clones, roughly nine tenths of them singletons. The sample consisted of unstimulated CD8+ T cells sorted from spleen or lymph node cells, taken before intestinal transplant. The receptor source for this set is a human donor who received an intestinal transplant.

The genes are TRBV6-5 and TRBJ1-2; D unclear. The CDR3 length is 15 residues. The V and J ends lost 1 base and 5 bases respectively, with 14 bases between them. The germline V gene encodes CDR1 MNHEY and CDR2 SVGAGI. The CDR3 region is CASSYWNGARYGYTF. The DNA of the CDR3 is TGTGCCAGCAGTTACTGGAACGGAGCCCGTTATGGCTACACCTTC.

On this clone itself: Other nucleotide sequences from this sample produce the same CDR3. The chain is built from TRBV6-4 and TRBJ1-1, with 8 bases identical to TRBD1. The CDR3 runs 13 residues. V was clipped by 6 bases and J by 4 bases; unmatched bases: 4. Germline assignment: CDR1 MRHNA and CDR2 SNTAGT. The CDR3 DNA reads TGTGCCAGCAGGGCTACAGGGGGCACTGAAGCTTTCTTT. Translation gives CASRATGGTEAFF.

The chain couples TRBV5-6 to TRBJ2-3, with TRBD2 matching over 8 bases. The CDR3 totals 16 residues. The J segment lost 0 bases and the V segment lost 2 bases, leaving 5 bases of the junction unmatched. Germline assignment: CDR1 SGHDT and CDR2 YYEEEE. In DNA form, the CDR3 reads TGTGCCAGCAGCTTTTGGCGGGGGGCGAGCACAGATACGCAGTATTTT. Its translation: CASSFWRGASTDTQYF.

This clone came up once. V gene TRBV6-5 combines with J gene TRBJ2-5; D may be TRBD1 (7 bases). V lost 6 bases to trimming and J lost 3 bases, with 11 bases between them. The CDR3 length is 13 residues. Germline V gene sequence: CDR1 MNHEY, CDR2 SVGAGI. Written as DNA, the CDR3 is TGTGCCAGCAGCCCAGGGGGGAAAGAGACCCAGTACTTC. It translates to CASSPGGKETQYF.

V gene TRBV9 combines with J gene TRBJ1-5; no firm D call. The CDR3 length is 14 residues. V dropped 2 bases and J dropped 2 bases, with 8 bases sitting between them. Per germline, CDR1 SGDLS and CDR2 YYNGEE. This chain's CDR3 is CASSVAAGNQPQHF. CDR3 nucleotides: TGTGCCAGCAGCGTCGCGGCTGGCAATCAGCCCCAGCATTTT.

The chain uses TRBV15 and TRBJ2-3, with TRBD1 identical over 7 bases. The CDR3 loop spans 15 amino acids. V lost 3 bases and J lost 1; bases outside the gene matches: 4. CDR1 LNHNV and CDR2 YYDKDF come from the germline V gene (reference sequence). The CDR3 region is CATSSTTGGTDTQYF. In DNA form, the CDR3 reads TGTGCCACCAGCAGTACAACAGGGGGCACAGATACGCAGTATTTT.

The rearrangement uses TRBV6-1 and TRBJ2-1, with D unresolved. The germline gives CDR1 MNHNS, CDR2 SASEGT. V gave up 5 bases and J gave up 8 bases, with 7 bases separating them. The CDR3 totals 11 residues. CDR3 protein: CASSPGDEQFF. CDR3 coding DNA: TGTGCCAGCAGTCCAGGTGATGAGCAGTTCTTC.

The gene calls are TRBV13 and TRBJ1-5; perhaps TRBD1 as D (5 bases). Trimming removed 4 bases at V and 2 bases at J, with 12 bases between. Germline V gene lookup returns CDR1 PRHDT and CDR2 FYEKMQ (reference sequence). The CDR3 has 15 residues. As DNA, the CDR3 is TGTGCCAGCAGCTCTGGGACTGGAGGCAATCAGCCCCAGCATTTT. It codes for CASSSGTGGNQPQHF.

In this sample, this clone turned up a few times. The rearrangement uses TRBV5-1 and TRBJ1-2; tentative D call: TRBD1 (5 bases). This CDR3 region has 14 residues. Trimming cost V 6 bases and J 8 bases, with 20 bases left between them. The V gene's germline CDR1 is SGHRS and CDR2 YFSETQ. The CDR3 reads CASTLGYGGNGYTF. CDR3 nucleotide sequence: TGCGCCAGCACCTTAGGGTATGGGGGGAACGGCTACACCTTC. The entire variable domain, with the rest obtained from reference TRBV5-1 and TRBJ1-2, is as follows: KAGVTQTPRYLIKTRGQQVTLSCSPISGHRSVSWYQQTPGQGLQFLFEYFSETQRNKGNFPGRFSGRQFSNSRSEMNVSTLELGDSALYLCASTLGYGGNGYTFGSGTRLTVV.

This chain links TRBV19 with TRBJ2-3; TRBD2 aligns across 8 bases. The trim removed 7 bases at V and 0 bases at J, leaving 12 bases unmatched. The CDR3 is made up of 17 amino acids. Germline V lookup: CDR1 LNHDA, CDR2 SQIVND (reference sequence). CDR3 DNA sequence: TGTGCCAGTACGGTCAGCGGGGGAGAGTCAAGCACAGATACGCAGTATTTT. Its translation is CASTVSGGESSTDTQYF.